This T cell receptor beta chain was recorded in a study of cytomegalovirus exposure and HLA in healthy donors. Study results and limitations: Compared with the approximately 670-donor mean, an Asian-associated ancestry cluster reportedly had fewer N-insertions, according to a later analysis. As a later analysis revealed, the rate of TCR association differed by HLA locus, with DRB1 most and HLA-C fewest.

It was with 60 Vbeta and 13 Jbeta primers that the PCR ran. Assay used: immunoSEQ multiplex PCR; TCRdb lists only in-frame clones, some missing. The repertoire shows about 200,000 clones; the top ten hold about 1%. With respect to this clone: Antigen unknown.

The receptor was derived from a girl aged 2 to 9 in good health and CMV-seropositive. Specimen: PBMCs.

The CDR3 sequence: CASSLAAIYEQYF. As DNA, the CDR3 is TGTGCCAGCAGCCTCGCGGCGATCTACGAGCAGTACTTC. V usage is TRBV28 and J usage is TRBJ2-7; unclear D gene. The CDR3 spans 13 residues. The germline V and J ends were trimmed by 6 bases and 3 bases, with 12 bases remaining between them. Per the germline V gene, CDR1 is MDHEN and CDR2 is SYDVKM.